These T cell receptor beta chains were read from a single sample in a study of shared clonotypes between healthy human individuals. Libraries were prepared by immunoSEQ multiplex PCR; TCRdb keeps only in-frame clonotypes and omits some of them. The top ten hold about 0.38% of the sample, which has about 2.4 million clones, approximately 93% seen once. What was sequenced was naive CD4+ T cells from PBMCs. Source of these receptors: a man between 18 and 35 years old in good health. Some clones in this sample may be carry-over from other donors' samples. CDR3s include the opening cysteine and the closing phenylalanine or tryptophan. Fields, in order: clone size, V gene, J gene, D gene, CDR3 DNA, CDR3 protein. D genes are given only for firm matches. The listing skips clone size in some rows; elsewhere it reads once, few, many or a size class.

.,TRBV6-6,TRBJ2-7,TRBD1,TGTGCCAGCAGTTACTCGACAGGGCCCGAGCAGTACTTC,CASSYSTGPEQYF
.,TRBV7-2,TRBJ2-5,.,TGTGCCAGCAGCTTATGGGTGGGAGGTGAGACCCAGTACTTC,CASSLWVGGETQYF
.,TRBV4-1,TRBJ2-3,TRBD2,TGCGCCAGTAGCCAAGATATCATAGCGGGAGGGCGGGATACGCAGTATTTT,CASSQDIIAGGRDTQYF
few,TRBV2,TRBJ1-5,.,TGTGCCAGCAGTGAAACAGGTGAGCCCCAGCATTTT,CASSETGEPQHF
.,TRBV15,TRBJ2-3,.,TGTGCCACCAGCAGAGATAGAAGAGATACGCAGTATTTT,CATSRDRRDTQYF
.,TRBV27,TRBJ2-7,.,TGTGCCAGCAATCCCAGACCGAGCTCCTACGAGCAGTACTTC,CASNPRPSSYEQYF
.,TRBV6-5,TRBJ1-3,.,TGTGCCAGCGGAAAAAACTCTGGAAACACCATATATTTT,CASGKNSGNTIYF
.,TRBV19,TRBJ1-1,.,TGTGCCAGTAGCCCGGGACCTCCGGGCACTGAAGCTTTCTTT,CASSPGPPGTEAFF
.,TRBV7-9,TRBJ2-3,TRBD1,TGTGCCAGCAGCCTTACAGGGGGCCGGAGCACAGATACGCAGTATTTT,CASSLTGGRSTDTQYF
.,TRBV6-1,TRBJ2-3,.,TGTGCCAGCAGTGATTTTACAGATACGCAGTATTTT,CASSDFTDTQYF
.,TRBV19,TRBJ2-3,TRBD1,TGTGCCAGTAGTGTCATACCAGGACAGGGAGGATGGGATACGCAGTATTTT,CASSVIPGQGGWDTQYF
.,TRBV10-3,TRBJ2-1,.,TGTGCCATCAGTGAGCTCCGGGAGCCGATTTCAAACAATGAGCAGTTCTTC,CAISELREPISNNEQFF
.,TRBV18,TRBJ2-5,.,TGTGCCAGCTCACCGTCGACGGCGTGGGAGACCCAGTACTTC,CASSPSTAWETQYF
.,TRBV19,TRBJ2-7,TRBD2,TGTGCCAGTAGTATCGGACTAGTTTCCTACGAGCAGTACTTC,CASSIGLVSYEQYF
.,TRBV27,TRBJ2-3,.,TGTGCCAGCAGTAGAGGACTATACACAGATACGCAGTATTTT,CASSRGLYTDTQYF
.,TRBV6-1,TRBJ1-1,.,TGTGCCAGCAGTGAACGAAACAGACTGAACACTGAAGCTTTCTTT,CASSERNRLNTEAFF
.,TRBV6-1,TRBJ2-5,.,TGTGCCAGTGACAGGTACCAAGAGACCCAGTACTTC,CASDRYQETQYF
.,TRBV5-1,TRBJ1-1,TRBD1,TGCGCCAGCAGCATACCGACAGGGGGGACTGAAGCTTTCTTT,CASSIPTGGTEAFF
.,TRBV28,TRBJ2-7,TRBD2,TGTGCCAGCACCTTAAGGACTAGCGGGTACGAGCAGTACTTC,CASTLRTSGYEQYF
.,TRBV5-1,TRBJ2-1,TRBD2,TGCGCCAGCAGCCCGGTACTAGCGGGAGCATCCAATGAGCAGTTCTTC,CASSPVLAGASNEQFF
once,TRBV30,TRBJ2-6,.,TGTGCCTGGAGGAATTCTGGGGCCAACGTCCTGACTTTC,CAWRNSGANVLTF